The 21 T cell receptor beta chains below come from one sample, sequenced in a study of blood T cell repertoires in COVID-19. The assay was immunoSEQ multiplex PCR, and TCRdb's table has in-frame clones only and misses some. The sample gives some 200,000 clones, approximately 80% of which show up once; over 10% is in the top ten. Sequencing was done on a sample of peripheral blood. Receptor source: a human donor in a cohort sampled during active COVID-19.

J is TRBJ1-1 and V is TRBV3-1 (or the pseudogene TRBV3-2), with D possibly TRBD1 on 6 matching bases. CDR3 length: 13 residues. V was shortened by 5 bases and J by 0 bases, with 7 bases between the two germline ends. Germline CDR1 LGHDT, CDR2 YNNKEL (reference sequence). CDR3 DNA: TGTGCCAGCAGCGGACAGATGAACACTGAAGCTTTCTTT. Its protein is CASSGQMNTEAFF.

This chain joins TRBV3-1 (or the pseudogene TRBV3-2) and TRBJ1-1; TRBD1 is a possible D gene (6 bases). Deletions cut 7 bases from V and 8 bases from J, with 14 bases between. This CDR3 contains 12 residues. In germline, CDR1 is LGHDT, CDR2 YNNKEL (reference sequence). Written as DNA, the CDR3 is TGTGCCAGCAACACAGGGAAAACGGAAGCTTTCTTT. Amino acids: CASNTGKTEAFF.

This chain connects TRBV24-1 to TRBJ2-1, with 7 nucleotides matching TRBD1. Germline values: CDR1 KGHDR, CDR2 SFDVKD. J was trimmed by 8 bases and V by 2 bases; bases with no gene match: 8. There are 15 residues in the CDR3. For the CDR3, the DNA is TGTGCCACCAGTGATTCCGACAGGGCCTCCTATGAGCAGTTCTTC. Its translation is CATSDSDRASYEQFF.

The CDR3 here is CSASGRRQSSYNEQFF. Here the CDR3 DNA reads TGCAGTGCTAGTGGCAGGAGGCAAAGCTCCTACAATGAGCAGTTCTTC. The J gene is TRBJ2-1, the V gene TRBV20-1, with a tentative D call TRBD2 (5 bases). Germline lookup yields CDR1 DFQATT and CDR2 SNEGSKA (reference sequence). Trimming cost V 3 bases and J 0 bases, with 15 bases left between them. This CDR3 is 16 amino acids long.

The rearrangement links TRBV2 to TRBJ1-5, with TRBD1 as a possible D gene (6 bases). Germline CDR1 reads SNHLY; CDR2 reads FYNNEI. V was clipped by 6 bases and J by 6 bases, with 15 bases between them. The CDR3 length is 14 residues. CDR3 residues: CASSLYRDGQPQHF. CDR3 DNA: TGTGCCAGCAGCCTTTACAGGGACGGTCAGCCCCAGCATTTT.

This sequence joins TRBV28 and TRBJ2-2; 11 bases match TRBD1. CDR3 length equals 16 residues. Germline loops: CDR1 MDHEN, CDR2 SYDVKM. The V and J ends lost 6 bases and 6 bases, in that order; junction bases with no gene match: 9. This CDR3 reads CASRPGGQGVAGELFF. CDR3 bases: TGTGCCAGCAGGCCAGGGGGACAGGGGGTTGCCGGGGAGCTGTTTTTT.

The chain is built from TRBV19 and TRBJ1-1, with TRBD1 matching 9 bases. Looked up from germline, CDR1 is LNHDA and CDR2 is SQIVND (reference sequence). With 3 bases clipped from V and 3 bases from J, the junction kept 8 bases outside the gene matches. The CDR3 is 16 residues long. CDR3 residues: CASSIRDRARDTEAFF. The CDR3 nucleotides read TGTGCCAGTAGTATCCGGGACAGGGCTCGGGACACTGAAGCTTTCTTT.

The CDR3 here is CASSPSVDTDTQYF. For the CDR3, the DNA is TGTGCCAGCTCTCCCTCGGTTGACACAGATACGCAGTATTTT. The chain joins TRBV18 to TRBJ2-3; no reliable D call. Trimming stripped 6 bases from V and 2 bases from J, with 12 bases between. CDR1 and CDR2 from the germline V gene are KGHSH and LQKENI. The CDR3 runs to 14 residues.

V is TRBV4-3 and J is TRBJ1-1; no reliable D call. Trimming shortened V by 0 bases and J by 2 bases, and 7 bases separated the two germline ends. CDR1 is LGHNA, CDR2 YSLEER, per germline. There are 14 residues in the CDR3. The CDR3 nucleotides are TGCGCCAGCAGCCAAGAGACACTTAACACTGAAGCTTTCTTT. It codes for CASSQETLNTEAFF.

The V and J genes are TRBV7-2 and TRBJ2-5; 12 bases are shared with TRBD2. Germline V gene sequence: CDR1 SGHTA, CDR2 FQGNSA. The CDR3 covers 14 residues. V dropped 8 bases and J dropped 5; count of bases not matched to a gene: 6. The CDR3 region is CASSPSGRGETQYF. CDR3 coding DNA: TGTGCCAGCTCCCCTAGCGGGAGGGGTGAGACCCAGTACTTC.

The chain couples TRBV6-5 to TRBJ1-5, with 7 bases lining up with TRBD1. CDR1 and CDR2 from the germline V gene are MNHEY and SVGAGI. CDR3 length: 16 amino acids. V lost 0 bases to trimming and J lost 5 bases; unmatched junction nucleotides: 7. In DNA, the CDR3 is TGTGCCAGCAGTTACTCGGTCCAGGGGGAAGATCAGCCCCAGCATTTT. Translated, it gives CASSYSVQGEDQPQHF.

The chain joins TRBV19 to TRBJ2-2; 8 bases map to TRBD2. The CDR3 sequence is 15 residues long. Germline lookup yields CDR1 LNHDA and CDR2 SQIVND (reference sequence). Losses at the gene ends were 5 bases for V and 9 bases for J; bases not matched to a gene: 11. For the CDR3, the DNA is TGTGCCAGTAGTCTTGCGGGGGGAGACGGCCGGGAGCTGTTTTTT. This codes for CASSLAGGDGRELFF.

The chain links TRBV10-3 to TRBJ2-1, with 9 bases fitting TRBD2. V was pared by 3 bases and J by 8 bases, with 5 bases of the junction left unmatched. The CDR3 contains 14 residues. CDR1 and CDR2 (germline): ENHRY, SYGVKD. The CDR3 DNA is TGTGCCATCAGTGAAGGCGGGAGGGCGGATGAGCAGTTCTTC. It is translated as CAISEGGRADEQFF.

This chain links TRBV19 with TRBJ2-1, with TRBD1 matching over 9 bases. This CDR3 has 14 amino acids. With V trimmed by 2 bases and J by 9 bases, 5 bases remained unmatched. In germline, CDR1 is LNHDA, CDR2 SQIVND (reference sequence). The CDR3 DNA reads TGTGCCAGTAGTATAACGGGACAGGGAGTTGAGCAGTTCTTC. Amino acids: CASSITGQGVEQFF.

J is TRBJ1-2 and V is TRBV19; 9 bases line up with TRBD1. The germline V gene encodes CDR1 LNHDA and CDR2 SQIVND (reference sequence). This CDR3 is 17 amino acids long. After removal of 8 bases from V and 5 bases from J, the junction contained 18 bases not matched to a gene. The CDR3 spells CASEPAKTGGADYGYTF. The CDR3, as DNA: TGTGCCAGTGAGCCTGCCAAAACAGGGGGCGCGGATTATGGCTACACCTTC.

This rearrangement joins TRBV6-5 to TRBJ1-1, with 8 positions matching TRBD1. CDR1 and CDR2 (germline): MNHEY, SVGAGI. The CDR3 is made up of 15 amino acids. Losses at the gene ends were 5 bases for V and 3 bases for J; bases not matched to a gene: 8. The CDR3 protein is CASSRTGSLDTEAFF. The CDR3 nucleotides read TGTGCCAGCAGTCGGACAGGGAGCCTTGACACTGAAGCTTTCTTT.

V is TRBV9 and J is TRBJ2-3, with 10 bases identical to TRBD2. V was clipped by 0 bases and J by 5 bases; unmatched bases: 6. CDR3 length equals 16 residues. Germline V gene sequence: CDR1 SGDLS, CDR2 YYNGEE. CDR3 sequence: CASSVGSGGEGDTQYF. The CDR3 DNA is TGTGCCAGCAGCGTAGGAAGCGGGGGGGAAGGAGATACGCAGTATTTT.

The chain has TRBV7-9 and TRBJ1-1; D gene unclear. This CDR3 spans 15 amino acids. Germline assignment: CDR1 SEHNR and CDR2 FQNEAQ (reference sequence). Trimming left V 5 bases short and J 0 bases short, with 13 bases between. The CDR3 region is CASSQSRSLNTEAFF. The DNA of the CDR3 is TGTGCCAGCAGCCAAAGTCGGAGCCTGAACACTGAAGCTTTCTTT. Using reference TRBV7-9 and TRBJ1-1 for the parts outside the CDR3, the full variable domain is DTGVSQNPRHKITKRGQNVTFRCDPISEHNRLYWYRQTLGQGPEFLTYFQNEAQLEKSRLLSDRFSAERPKGSFSTLEIQRTEQGDSAMYLCASSQSRSLNTEAFFGQGTRLTVV.

The chain uses TRBV5-6 and TRBJ1-1, with D maybe TRBD1 (5 bases). Germline V CDR1 and CDR2: SGHDT, YYEEEE. Deletions cut 1 base from V and 5 bases from J, with 12 bases between. The CDR3 sequence is 14 residues long. The CDR3 DNA is TGTGCCAGCAGCTTGAGGGGCATCGGGACTGAAGCTTTCTTT. Translating it yields CASSLRGIGTEAFF.

This chain links TRBV10-3 with TRBJ2-7; no definite D call. V was clipped by 6 bases and J by 7 bases, with 10 bases between them. Germline lookup yields CDR1 ENHRY and CDR2 SYGVKD. The CDR3 is 11 amino acids. Here the CDR3 DNA reads TGTGCCATCAGATCCGAGAGAGAGCAGTACTTC. This gives the protein CAIRSEREQYF.

CDR3: CASSRSGNRGPGGANVLTF. The CDR3 bases are TGTGCCAGCTCACGTTCCGGTAACAGGGGCCCGGGGGGGGCCAACGTCCTGACTTTC. The V call is TRBV18, the J call TRBJ2-6; 7 nucleotides match TRBD1. CDR3 size: 19 residues. Germline V gene sequence: CDR1 KGHSH, CDR2 LQKENI. Trimming at V came to 4 bases and at J to 4 bases, leaving 16 bases not matched to a gene.